These 24 T cell receptor beta chains were all obtained from the same sample, sequenced in a study of CD8 T cells in ankylosing spondylitis. The study, taken as a whole, reports: A motif in TCR beta, a set of roughly 8 highly homologous variants, appeared characteristic of ankylosing spondylitis blood.

TCRdb passed the 5' RACE reads through MiXCR, listing each CDR3 protein once. The table records more than 650,000 distinct CDR3 sequences, about 10% of them present only once. The antigens these receptors bind are not known. Sequencing was done on a sample of blood, either unsorted or a sorted T cell fraction (not recorded which). The source is a male donor with ankylosing spondylitis.

V usage is TRBV4-3 and J usage is TRBJ1-2, with 7 bases lining up with TRBD1. Germline trimming cut 0 bases from V and 2 bases from J; bases unmatched to any gene: 6. The CDR3 runs 16 residues. The germline CDR1 and CDR2 sequences are LGHNA and YSLEER. CDR3 DNA: TGCGCCAGCAGCCAAGATCGGACAGGCAGGAACTATGGCTACACCTTC. It specifies CASSQDRTGRNYGYTF.

This clonotype was seen more than once but under ten times. The chain recombines TRBV11-2 with TRBJ1-4; the D gene is possibly TRBD1 (5 bases). Trimming shortened V by 4 bases and J by 0 bases, and 9 bases separated the two germline ends. Germline assignment: CDR1 SGHAT and CDR2 FQNNGV. CDR3 length: 15 amino acids. DNA of the CDR3: TGTGCCAGCAGCTCCGGGGCTTCAACTAATGAAAAACTGTTTTTT. Residues: CASSSGASTNEKLFF.

This clonotype has only a few counts. The CDR3 protein is CAISLDRDYNEQFF. In DNA, the CDR3 is TGTGCCATCAGCTTGGACAGGGACTACAATGAGCAGTTCTTC. The chain recombines TRBV10-3 with TRBJ2-1, with TRBD1 matching 8 bases. From germline, CDR1 is ENHRY and CDR2 SYGVKD. The J segment lost 3 bases and the V segment lost 6 bases, leaving 4 bases of the junction unmatched. There are 14 residues in the CDR3.

This clonotype was recorded a few times. The CDR3 loop reads CASSYSYTLNTEAFF. For the CDR3, the DNA is TGTGCCAGCAGTTACTCTTACACCCTGAACACTGAAGCTTTCTTT. The genes are TRBV6-5 and TRBJ1-1; no reliable D call. V dropped 0 bases and J dropped 0 bases, with 8 bases sitting between them. The CDR3 totals 15 residues. Germline loops: CDR1 MNHEY, CDR2 SVGAGI.

This clonotype has just a few counts. The chain couples TRBV6-5 to TRBJ2-7; the D is unclear. Germline V gene lookup returns CDR1 MNHEY and CDR2 SVGAGI. The CDR3 length is 15 residues. V was cut by 2 bases and J by 3 bases, with 14 bases left in between. The CDR3 reads CASSYKGSKYYEQYF. DNA for the CDR3: TGTGCCAGCAGTTACAAGGGTTCCAAATACTACGAGCAGTACTTC.

V usage is TRBV20-1 and J usage is TRBJ1-1; weak D call: TRBD1 (5 bases). This CDR3 has 14 residues. The germline V gene has CDR1 DFQATT and CDR2 SNEGSKA (reference sequence). V lost 5 bases and J lost 3, with 16 bases in between. In DNA form, the CDR3 reads TGCAGTGCTCGTAACTGGGACTTATACACTGAAGCTTTCTTT. Protein product: CSARNWDLYTEAFF.

This clonotype has a count of ten or more. V usage is TRBV20-1 and J usage is TRBJ2-1; no definite D call. With 5 bases removed from V and 6 bases from J, the gap between germline ends came to 11 bases. This CDR3 comprises 12 residues. Germline assignment: CDR1 DFQATT and CDR2 SNEGSKA (reference sequence). CDR3: CSAQRKSNEQFF. The DNA for the CDR3 is TGCAGTGCTCAGCGAAAGAGCAATGAGCAGTTCTTC.

This clonotype was counted a few times. The chain has TRBV18 and TRBJ2-1; D gene uncertain. Germline assignment: CDR1 KGHSH and CDR2 LQKENI. There are 14 residues in the CDR3. With 2 bases removed from V and 2 bases from J, the gap between germline ends came to 7 bases. CDR3 loop: CASSPMRTYNEQFF. CDR3 DNA: TGTGCCAGCTCACCAATGAGGACCTACAATGAGCAGTTCTTC. Variable domain in full (rest from reference TRBV18 and TRBJ2-1): NAGVMQNPRHLVRRRGQEARLRCSPMKGHSHVYWYRQLPEEGLKFMVYLQKENIIDESGMPKERFSAEFPKEGPSILRIQQVVRGDSAAYFCASSPMRTYNEQFFGPGTRLTVL.

This clonotype was detected only a few times. The chain uses TRBV6-5 and TRBJ2-4; D gene ambiguous. The CDR3 totals 15 residues. V lost 2 bases to trimming and J lost 0 bases, with 8 bases between them. Germline V gives CDR1 MNHEY, CDR2 SVGAGI. The CDR3 sequence is CASSYIPLAKNIQYF. For the CDR3, the DNA is TGTGCCAGCAGTTACATTCCTCTAGCCAAAAACATTCAGTACTTC.

The chain joins TRBV20-1 to TRBJ1-5, with D unclear. Germline-derived CDR1 and CDR2 are DFQATT and SNEGSKA (reference sequence). V dropped 6 bases and J dropped 6 bases, with 9 bases sitting between them. The CDR3 runs 11 residues. The CDR3 loop is CSAEYLQPQHF. Here the CDR3 DNA reads TGCAGTGCCGAGTACCTTCAGCCCCAGCATTTT.

This clonotype was counted a few times. The V and J genes are TRBV5-1 and TRBJ2-7, with 10 bases fitting TRBD1. V dropped 3 bases and J dropped 5; count of bases not matched to a gene: 8. Germline V lookup: CDR1 SGHRS, CDR2 YFSETQ. The CDR3 runs 15 residues. CDR3 coding DNA: TGCGCCAGCAGCTGGGACAGGGGAGCGGTAGACGAGCAGTACTTC. Amino acids: CASSWDRGAVDEQYF.

This clonotype occurred a few times. The chain employs TRBV4-3 and TRBJ2-1; 8 nucleotides agree with TRBD2. Germline-derived CDR1 and CDR2 are LGHNA and YSLEER. This CDR3 is built from 23 residues. The trim removed 2 bases at V and 0 bases at J, leaving 24 bases unmatched. The CDR3 here is CASSQRRFFRGSGSSPSYNEQFF. The CDR3 DNA reads TGCGCCAGCAGCCAAAGAAGGTTCTTTCGGGGGAGCGGGAGTTCTCCCTCCTACAATGAGCAGTTCTTC.

The rearrangement uses TRBV28 and TRBJ2-5; D is undetermined. The CDR3 spans 14 residues. V was trimmed by 7 bases and J by 7 bases, leaving 19 bases between them. Germline CDR1 and CDR2: MDHEN and SYDVKM. The CDR3 sequence is CASTLGRAKRTQYF. The CDR3 bases are TGTGCCAGCACCTTGGGAAGGGCCAAGAGGACCCAGTACTTC.

The chain couples TRBV5-1 to TRBJ2-7; either TRBD1 or TRBD2 may supply D (5 bases each). CDR3 length: 14 amino acids. The germline V gene encodes CDR1 SGHRS and CDR2 YFSETQ. With 3 bases removed from V and 10 bases from J, the gap between germline ends came to 20 bases. CDR3 protein: CASSSTAGAGSQYF. DNA for the CDR3: TGCGCCAGCAGCTCGACAGCTGGGGCTGGGAGCCAGTACTTC.

V and J are TRBV18 and TRBJ2-7, with D possibly being TRBD1 (5 bases). The V end was cut by 0 bases, the J end by 2 bases, with 20 bases between. The V gene's germline CDR1 is KGHSH and CDR2 LQKENI. The CDR3 spans 18 residues. CDR3 bases: TGTGCCAGCTCACCACCGGCAGGGCCAGGAGAGGATCCCTACGAGCAGTACTTC. It specifies CASSPPAGPGEDPYEQYF.

The V and J genes are TRBV20-1 and TRBJ1-1; D remains unclear. V lost 0 bases, J lost 5 bases, and 13 bases lay in between. This CDR3 is 14 amino acids long. Germline CDR1 is DFQATT and CDR2 is SNEGSKA (reference sequence). The CDR3 here is CSARDAGRGTEAFF. CDR3 DNA: TGCAGTGCTAGAGATGCGGGGAGAGGGACTGAAGCTTTCTTT.

Only a few counts were recorded for this clonotype. V and J are TRBV20-1 and TRBJ2-7; D may match TRBD1 or TRBD2 (5 bases each). The CDR3 sequence is 14 residues long. V lost 3 bases and J 5 bases, leaving 17 bases between the germline ends. Germline lookup yields CDR1 DFQATT and CDR2 SNEGSKA (reference sequence). The CDR3 here is CSARVLSRGDEQYF. CDR3 in DNA: TGCAGTGCTAGGGTTTTGTCGAGGGGCGACGAGCAGTACTTC.

This clonotype has more than one count but fewer than ten. The chain links TRBV6-4 to TRBJ1-5; 7 bases are a match to TRBD1. Germline loops: CDR1 MRHNA, CDR2 SNTAGT. J gave up 0 bases and V 5 bases, and 4 bases lay outside the gene matches. CDR3 size: 15 residues. CDR3: CASSPDRTSNQPQHF. The CDR3 region has the DNA TGTGCCAGCAGTCCGGACAGGACTAGCAATCAGCCCCAGCATTTT.

This clonotype was recorded a few times. V is TRBV20-1 and J is TRBJ1-1; D remains ambiguous. The CDR3 runs 13 residues. Trimming stripped 3 bases from V and 0 bases from J, with 8 bases between. Germline V gene data show CDR1 as DFQATT and CDR2 as SNEGSKA (reference sequence). This CDR3 reads CSARLDLNTEAFF. In nucleotides, the CDR3 is TGCAGTGCTAGGCTCGACCTGAACACTGAAGCTTTCTTT.

The sample holds a few counts of this clonotype. The chain uses TRBV5-1 and TRBJ1-2; no firm D call. Germline values: CDR1 SGHRS, CDR2 YFSETQ. This CDR3 is built from 13 residues. The V gene lost 3 bases and the J gene lost 6 bases, with 12 bases spanning the gap. The CDR3 protein is CASSSHPRDGYTF. The CDR3 DNA sequence: TGCGCCAGCAGCTCTCATCCTCGGGATGGCTACACCTTC. The complete variable domain, with remaining parts taken from reference TRBV5-1 and TRBJ1-2, reads KAGVTQTPRYLIKTRGQQVTLSCSPISGHRSVSWYQQTPGQGLQFLFEYFSETQRNKGNFPGRFSGRQFSNSRSEMNVSTLELGDSALYLCASSSHPRDGYTFGSGTRLTVV.

This clonotype was recorded at least ten times. J is TRBJ2-5 and V is TRBV6-1; 8 nucleotides agree with TRBD1. CDR3 length: 13 amino acids. Germline V CDR1 and CDR2: MNHNS, SASEGT. Unmatched junction bases numbered 3, after V lost 5 bases and J lost 4 bases. CDR3 in amino acids: CASSRQGIETQYF. For the CDR3, the DNA is TGTGCCAGCAGTCGACAGGGGATAGAGACCCAGTACTTC.

The chain carries TRBV20-1 and TRBJ1-4, with a possible D match to TRBD1 (5 bases). The CDR3 extends over 13 amino acids. V was trimmed by 5 bases and J by 0 bases, leaving 7 bases between them. Germline V lookup: CDR1 DFQATT, CDR2 SNEGSKA (reference sequence). CDR3 nucleotides: TGCAGTGCTGGGGGGACAACTAATGAAAAACTGTTTTTT. Amino acids: CSAGGTTNEKLFF.

This clonotype was seen a handful of times. This rearrangement joins TRBV27 to TRBJ2-7; the match to TRBD2 covers 7 bases. Trimming at V came to 2 bases and at J to 1 base, leaving 8 bases not matched to a gene. The germline gives CDR1 MNHEY, CDR2 SMNVEV (reference sequence). The CDR3 contains 16 residues. DNA for the CDR3: TGTGCCAGCAGTTTAGCCCGGACTAGGGAATCCTACGAGCAGTACTTC. Translated: CASSLARTRESYEQYF.

This rearrangement joins TRBV28 to TRBJ2-4, with 8 bases aligning to TRBD1. CDR1 MDHEN and CDR2 SYDVKM come from the germline V gene. CDR3 length: 14 residues. The ends lost 1 base at V and 6 bases at J; junction bases unmatched: 2. The CDR3 sequence is CASSLSGGSNIQYF. The CDR3 bases are TGTGCCAGCAGTTTATCAGGGGGCTCAAACATTCAGTACTTC.